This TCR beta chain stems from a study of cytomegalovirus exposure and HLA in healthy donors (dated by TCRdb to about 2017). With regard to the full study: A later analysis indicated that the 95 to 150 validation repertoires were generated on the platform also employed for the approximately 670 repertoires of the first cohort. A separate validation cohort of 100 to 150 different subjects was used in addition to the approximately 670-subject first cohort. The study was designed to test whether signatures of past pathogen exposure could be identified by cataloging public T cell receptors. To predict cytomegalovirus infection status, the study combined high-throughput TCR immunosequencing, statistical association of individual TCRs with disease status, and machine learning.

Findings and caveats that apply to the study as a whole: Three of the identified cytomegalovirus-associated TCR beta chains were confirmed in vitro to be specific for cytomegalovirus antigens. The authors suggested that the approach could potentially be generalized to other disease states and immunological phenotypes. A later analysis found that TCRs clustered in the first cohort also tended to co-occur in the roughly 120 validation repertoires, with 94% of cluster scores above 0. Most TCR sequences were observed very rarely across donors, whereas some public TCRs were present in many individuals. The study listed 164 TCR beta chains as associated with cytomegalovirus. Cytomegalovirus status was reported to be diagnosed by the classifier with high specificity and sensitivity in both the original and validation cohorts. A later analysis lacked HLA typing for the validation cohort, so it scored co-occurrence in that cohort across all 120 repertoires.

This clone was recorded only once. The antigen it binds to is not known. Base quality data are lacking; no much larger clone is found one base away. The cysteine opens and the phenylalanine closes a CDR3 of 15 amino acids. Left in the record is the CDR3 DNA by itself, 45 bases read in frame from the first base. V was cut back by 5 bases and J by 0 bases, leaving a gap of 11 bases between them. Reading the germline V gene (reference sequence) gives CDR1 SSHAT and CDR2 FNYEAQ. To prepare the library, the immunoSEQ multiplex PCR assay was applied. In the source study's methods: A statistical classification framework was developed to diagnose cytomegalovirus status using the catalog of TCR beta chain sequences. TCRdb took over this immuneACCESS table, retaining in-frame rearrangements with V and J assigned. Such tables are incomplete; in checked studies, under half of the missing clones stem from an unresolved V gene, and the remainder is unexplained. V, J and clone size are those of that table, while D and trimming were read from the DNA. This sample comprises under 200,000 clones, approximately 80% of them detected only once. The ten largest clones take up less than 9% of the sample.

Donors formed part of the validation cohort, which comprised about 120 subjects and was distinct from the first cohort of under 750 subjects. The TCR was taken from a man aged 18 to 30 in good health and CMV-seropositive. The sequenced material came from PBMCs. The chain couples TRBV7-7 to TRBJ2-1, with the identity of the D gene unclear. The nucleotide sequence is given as TGTGCCAGCAGCCCAAGCGCTAACTCCTACAATGAGCAGTTCTTC. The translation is CASSPSANSYNEQFF. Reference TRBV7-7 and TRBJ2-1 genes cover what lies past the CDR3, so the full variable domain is GAGVSQSPRYKVTKRGQDVTLRCDPISSHATLYWYQQALGQGPEFLTYFNYEAQPDKSGLPSDRFSAERPEGSISTLTIQRTEQRDSAMYRCASSPSANSYNEQFFGPGTRLTVL.